These T cell receptor beta chains were read from a single sample in a study of cytomegalovirus exposure and HLA in healthy donors. Sequenced by immunoSEQ multiplex PCR; TCRdb stores in-frame clones only, minus some. Here the sample table reports about 110,000 clones. Sequenced sample: PBMCs. The source is a man in his forties in good health and CMV-seropositive. The CDR3 runs from the conserved cysteine through the conserved F or W. The D gene is left open where the match is weak.

V gene	J gene	D gene	CDR3 DNA	CDR3 protein
TRBV7-2	TRBJ2-7	-	TGTGCCAGCAGCTTTAGCTCCTACGAGCAGTACTTC	CASSFSSYEQYF
TRBV11-2	TRBJ2-3	-	TGTGCCAGCAGCTTCACCTGGCCTACGCAGTATTTT	CASSFTWPTQYF
TRBV7-9	TRBJ1-5	-	TGTGCCAGCAGCTTAGGGGCAGAAGGAGGTCAGCCCCAGCATTTT	CASSLGAEGGQPQHF
TRBV5-1	TRBJ1-4	-	TGCGCCAGCAGCTTGGGACAGGCAACTAATGAAAAACTGTTTTTT	CASSLGQATNEKLFF
TRBV2	TRBJ2-7	-	TGTGCCTGTGGGGGACACTCCTACGAGCAGTACTTC	CACGGHSYEQYF
TRBV9	TRBJ2-1	-	TGTGCCAGCAGCGTAGATTGGGGCCAGGCTGGCGGGAACAATGAGCAGTTCTTC	CASSVDWGQAGGNNEQFF
TRBV25-1	TRBJ1-4	-	TGTGCCAGCAGGAACGCCGGGGTTGAAAAACTGTTTTTT	CASRNAGVEKLFF
TRBV7-9	TRBJ1-1	-	TGTGCCAGCAGCGGACAGCTATCAACCGAAGAAGCTTTCTTT	CASSGQLSTEEAFF
TRBV27	TRBJ2-1	-	TGTGCCAGCAGTTTAATAAGGCAGGGACTTTCCTACAATGAGCAGTTCTTC	CASSLIRQGLSYNEQFF
TRBV7-2	TRBJ1-5	TRBD1	TGTGCCAGCAGCCAGGGACAGGGGATATACCAGCCCCAGCATTTT	CASSQGQGIYQPQHF
TRBV4-1	TRBJ2-7	TRBD2	TGCGCCAGCAGCCAAGATGAGGGACTAGCGGAAACCTACGAGCAGTACTTC	CASSQDEGLAETYEQYF
TRBV6-5	TRBJ2-5	-	TGTGCCAGCAGTTACTCGGGGCGGGAGACCCAGTACTTC	CASSYSGRETQYF
TRBV7-9	TRBJ2-1	TRBD2	TGTGCCAGCAGCCGCGGGAGTTCGGTCTACAATGAGCAGTTCTTC	CASSRGSSVYNEQFF
TRBV5-4	TRBJ2-3	-	TGTGCCAGCAGCTCAGGGAGGGGGGACACAGATACGCAGTATTTT	CASSSGRGDTDTQYF
TRBV27	TRBJ1-2	TRBD1	TGTGCCAGCAGTTTATCGGGACAGCGAAAGGGCTACACCTTC	CASSLSGQRKGYTF
TRBV29-1	TRBJ2-7	-	TGCAGCGTTGAGGTCGGACTTTCCTCCTACGAGCAGTACTTC	CSVEVGLSSYEQYF
TRBV2	TRBJ1-1	-	TGTGCCAGTAGTCTCGGTGAAGCTTTCTTT	CASSLGEAFF
TRBV9	TRBJ2-1	-	TGTGCCAGCAGCGTAGGTAGAGACTACAATGAGCAGTTCTTC	CASSVGRDYNEQFF
TRBV6-5	TRBJ2-7	-	TGTGCCAGCAGCCCCACCACAGGGTCCTACGAGCAGTACTTC	CASSPTTGSYEQYF
TRBV5-8	TRBJ1-2	TRBD1	TGTGCCAGCAGCCTGGGGGGGACAGGGCGAGGAGTTGGCTACACCTTC	CASSLGGTGRGVGYTF
TRBV25-1	TRBJ2-1	TRBD1	TGTGCCAGCAGTGAACCCCCCTTCGGACAGGGCGATAATGAGCAGTTCTTC	CASSEPPFGQGDNEQFF
TRBV2	TRBJ2-5	-	TGTGCCAGCAGTAGGGGCGGGGCTTGGGAGACCCAGTACTTC	CASSRGGAWETQYF
TRBV19	TRBJ2-1	-	TGTGCCAGTAGTATATCAGCGCAGCAATACAATGAGCAGTTCTTC	CASSISAQQYNEQFF
TRBV29-1	TRBJ2-7	-	TGCAGCGTGGGGGCACTCTACGGGCAGTACTTC	CSVGALYGQYF
TRBV7-9	TRBJ2-7	TRBD2	TGTGCCAGCAGCTCAATAGCGGGGGCCTGGGAGCAGTACTTC	CASSSIAGAWEQYF
TRBV9	TRBJ1-1	-	TGTGCCAGCAGCGGTCTAATACAGGAGAGAGCTTTCTTT	CASSGLIQERAFF
TRBV11-3	TRBJ2-3	-	TGTGCCAGCAGCTTTAAAGATACGCAGTATTTT	CASSFKDTQYF
TRBV6-5	TRBJ1-3	TRBD1	TGTGCCAGCAGGGGGACAGGGGCTGGAAACACCATATATTTT	CASRGTGAGNTIYF
TRBV27	TRBJ1-5	-	TGTGCCAGCAGTGAGGGATTTAGCAATCAGCCCCAGCATTTT	CASSEGFSNQPQHF
TRBV2	TRBJ1-5	-	TGTGCCAGCAAGGGGGGGCTTCAACCCAATCAGCCCCAGCATTTT	CASKGGLQPNQPQHF
TRBV10-1	TRBJ2-7	-	TGCGCCAGCAGTGAGTCCGGTGGCTACGAGCAGTACTTC	CASSESGGYEQYF
TRBV4-3	TRBJ2-5	-	TGCGCCAGCAGCCAAGAGGCAGGGTACCAAGAGACCCAGTACTTC	CASSQEAGYQETQYF
TRBV28	TRBJ2-7	TRBD1	TGTGCCAGCAGTAGGACAGGGGGGGACTACGAGCAGTACTTC	CASSRTGGDYEQYF
TRBV9	TRBJ1-2	-	TGTGCCAGCAGCGTAGGTTCCGGGAACTATGGCTACACCTTC	CASSVGSGNYGYTF
TRBV18	TRBJ2-1	TRBD2	TGTGCCAGCTCACCCGGGACTAGCGGGAGCTACAATGAGCAGTTCTTC	CASSPGTSGSYNEQFF
TRBV5-1	TRBJ2-7	-	TGCGCCAGCAGCTTGGATACACCAACCTACGAGCAGTACTTC	CASSLDTPTYEQYF
TRBV5-1	TRBJ2-4	-	TGCGCCAGCAGCTTCAGCGGAAACATTCAGTACTTC	CASSFSGNIQYF
TRBV18	TRBJ2-1	TRBD2	TGTGCCAGCTCACCCCGGACTAGCTCCTACAATGAGCAGTTCTTC	CASSPRTSSYNEQFF
TRBV6-4	TRBJ2-2	TRBD2	TGTGCCAGCAGTGACTCCGGGACTAGCGGATTCGCGAACACCGGGGAGCTGTTTTTT	CASSDSGTSGFANTGELFF